Shown below are 29 T cell receptor beta chains from a single sample sequenced in a study of blood T cell repertoires in COVID-19. Libraries were prepared by immunoSEQ multiplex PCR; TCRdb keeps only in-frame clonotypes and omits some of them. Found here are 65,000 or so clones, approximately 80% of them singletons; the top ten hold under 15%. The sequenced sample was peripheral blood. All receptors come from an elderly man with acute or convalescent COVID-19.

V gene TRBV2 combines with J gene TRBJ2-7; TRBD1 aligns across 10 bases. The CDR3 runs to 13 residues. After removal of 9 bases from V and 4 bases from J, the junction contained 6 bases not matched to a gene. Germline lookup yields CDR1 SNHLY and CDR2 FYNNEI. The CDR3 region has the DNA TGTGCCAGTCAGACAGGGGGCGCTTACGAGCAGTACTTC. Residues: CASQTGGAYEQYF. Supplemented by reference TRBV2 and TRBJ2-7, the full variable domain reads EPEVTQTPSHQVTQMGQEVILRCVPISNHLYFYWYRQILGQKVEFLVSFYNNEISEKSEIFDDQFSVERPDGSNFTLKIRSTKLEDSAMYFCASQTGGAYEQYFGPGTRLTVT.

The rearrangement links TRBV11-3 to TRBJ2-7; the D gene is possibly TRBD1 (6 bases). The germline V gene encodes CDR1 SGHNT and CDR2 YENEEA. Trimming took 6 bases from V and 1 from J, leaving 13 bases between them. There are 14 residues in the CDR3. This CDR3 is CASSLTGTSYEQYF. For the CDR3, the DNA is TGTGCCAGCAGTTTGACCGGGACATCCTACGAGCAGTACTTC.

This chain joins TRBV6-5 and TRBJ1-2, with D possibly TRBD1 on 6 matching bases. Trimming shortened V by 7 bases and J by 2 bases, and 17 bases separated the two germline ends. The CDR3 covers 15 residues. In germline, CDR1 is MNHEY, CDR2 SVGAGI. The DNA for the CDR3 is TGTGCCAGCACCCGAACGGGGGGCGCCAACTATGGCTACACCTTC. Protein product: CASTRTGGANYGYTF.

The CDR3 reads CASSLGTGTGGYTF. In nucleotides, the CDR3 is TGTGCCAGCAGCCTCGGGACCGGGACAGGTGGCTACACCTTC. This chain connects TRBV7-9 to TRBJ1-2; 8 bases are shared with TRBD1. Germline-derived CDR1 and CDR2 are SEHNR and FQNEAQ (reference sequence). V gave up 5 bases and J gave up 7 bases; unmatched junction bases: 9. CDR3 size: 14 residues. The full variable domain, in which reference TRBV7-9 and TRBJ1-2 provide the parts outside the CDR3, is DTGVSQNPRHKITKRGQNVTFRCDPISEHNRLYWYRQTLGQGPEFLTYFQNEAQLEKSRLLSDRFSAERPKGSFSTLEIQRTEQGDSAMYLCASSLGTGTGGYTFGSGTRLTVV.

The J gene is TRBJ2-5, the V gene TRBV6-4; 9 bases agree with TRBD2. Germline V gives CDR1 MRHNA, CDR2 SNTAGT. CDR3 length: 12 residues. V lost 3 bases, J lost 13 bases, and 6 bases stayed unmatched. As DNA, the CDR3 is TGTGCCAGCAGTGAGGAGCGGGGGGACAGGTACTTC. Translation gives CASSEERGDRYF.

The chain has TRBV19 and TRBJ1-6, with D possibly being TRBD1 (6 bases). V was trimmed by 5 bases and J by 6 bases, leaving 14 bases between them. CDR3 length: 15 residues. CDR1 and CDR2 from the germline V gene are LNHDA and SQIVND (reference sequence). As DNA, the CDR3 is TGTGCCAGTAGTTCAGGGGACCGTCGTAATTCACCCCTCCACTTT. Protein: CASSSGDRRNSPLHF.

The chain recombines TRBV2 with TRBJ2-7, with D perhaps matching TRBD2 (6 bases). Trimming removed 6 bases at V and 3 bases at J, with 12 bases between. The germline CDR1 and CDR2 sequences are SNHLY and FYNNEI. This CDR3 is built from 13 residues. The CDR3 reads CASRGQGLYEQYF. In DNA, the CDR3 is TGTGCCAGCAGAGGGCAGGGACTCTACGAGCAGTACTTC. Based on the CDR3 plus reference TRBV2 and TRBJ2-7, the full variable domain is EPEVTQTPSHQVTQMGQEVILRCVPISNHLYFYWYRQILGQKVEFLVSFYNNEISEKSEIFDDQFSVERPDGSNFTLKIRSTKLEDSAMYFCASRGQGLYEQYFGPGTRLTVT.

This clone was recorded once. CDR3 residues: CASSYRQSNYGYTF. Here the CDR3 DNA reads TGTGCCAGCAGTTACCGACAGTCTAACTATGGCTACACCTTC. The V and J genes are TRBV6-6 and TRBJ1-2; D perhaps matches TRBD1 (5 bases). The CDR3 is 14 amino acids. Germline CDR1 reads MNHNY; CDR2 reads SVGAGI (reference sequence). V gave up 2 bases and J gave up 0 bases, with 7 bases separating them.

This clone was found a few times. The rearrangement joins TRBV2 to TRBJ2-1; a weak D match, TRBD1 (5 bases). There are 15 residues in the CDR3. V lost 1 base and J lost 4, with 11 bases in between. CDR1 is SNHLY, CDR2 FYNNEI, per germline. The DNA for the CDR3 is TGTGCCAGCAGTGAAGAAACAGGAAGATACAATGAGCAGTTCTTC. As protein: CASSEETGRYNEQFF.

The CDR3 bases are TGCGCCAGCAGCTTGGACAGCAGCCAAGAGACCCAGTACTTC. It specifies CASSLDSSQETQYF. The chain is built from TRBV5-1 and TRBJ2-5; D is uncertain. Germline CDR1 reads SGHRS; CDR2 reads YFSETQ. The V end lost 0 bases, the J end lost 1 base, and 7 bases lay between the germline ends. The CDR3 is made up of 14 amino acids.

The rearrangement joins TRBV6-4 to TRBJ1-1; D not certain. This CDR3 is built from 12 residues. V was trimmed by 7 bases and J by 3 bases, leaving 9 bases between them. CDR1 and CDR2 (germline): MRHNA, SNTAGT. As DNA, the CDR3 is TGTGCCAGCACCGCCCGAGACACTGAAGCTTTCTTT. The encoded protein is CASTARDTEAFF.

The rearrangement joins TRBV4-2 to TRBJ2-1; D is ambiguous. The germline gives CDR1 LGHNA, CDR2 YNFKEQ. This CDR3 spans 15 amino acids. Trimming stripped 4 bases from V and 0 bases from J, with 10 bases between. CDR3 loop: CASSRDPSSYNEQFF. For the CDR3, the DNA is TGTGCCAGCAGCCGAGATCCTAGCTCCTACAATGAGCAGTTCTTC.

The chain couples TRBV4-1 to TRBJ1-6; no firm D call. Trimming removed 1 base at V and 9 bases at J, with 7 bases between. Per the germline V gene, CDR1 is MGHRA and CDR2 is YSYEKL. The CDR3 spans 13 residues. The CDR3 nucleotides read TGCGCCAGCAGCCAAGTCGGACTTTCACCCCTCCACTTT. This sequence encodes CASSQVGLSPLHF.

The chain employs TRBV18 and TRBJ2-1; unclear D gene. Germline V lookup: CDR1 KGHSH, CDR2 LQKENI. The V end lost 3 bases, the J end lost 1 base, and 16 bases lay between the germline ends. The CDR3 is 17 residues long. DNA for the CDR3: TGTGCCAGCTCACCGTACACTGGGTTCAGGTCCTACAATGAGCAGTTCTTC. This gives the protein CASSPYTGFRSYNEQFF.

This chain's CDR3 is CATSRDRDSDEKLFF. In nucleotides, the CDR3 is TGTGCCACCAGCAGAGATCGCGACTCGGATGAAAAACTGTTTTTT. This chain uses TRBV15 with TRBJ1-4; the D is unclear. This CDR3 spans 15 amino acids. CDR1 LNHNV and CDR2 YYDKDF come from the germline V gene (reference sequence). Trimming removed 0 bases at V and 6 bases at J, with 11 bases between.

This clone was seen only a few times. The chain combines TRBV18 with TRBJ1-2; D gene unclear. Trimming stripped 6 bases from V and 0 bases from J, with 17 bases between. The CDR3 covers 16 residues. Germline V gene sequence: CDR1 KGHSH, CDR2 LQKENI. The CDR3 protein is CASSLRREQANYGYTF. The CDR3 DNA is TGTGCCAGCTCGCTTAGGCGGGAACAAGCTAACTATGGCTACACCTTC. The whole variable domain, filled in from reference TRBV18 and TRBJ1-2, reads NAGVMQNPRHLVRRRGQEARLRCSPMKGHSHVYWYRQLPEEGLKFMVYLQKENIIDESGMPKERFSAEFPKEGPSILRIQQVVRGDSAAYFCASSLRREQANYGYTFGSGTRLTVV.

The chain combines TRBV30 with TRBJ2-1; D is uncertain. Germline assignment: CDR1 GTSNPN and CDR2 SVGIG (reference sequence). V was trimmed by 1 base and J by 7 bases, leaving 5 bases between them. The CDR3 is 11 amino acids. As DNA, the CDR3 is TGTGCCTGGAGTGCTCTGAATGAGCAGTTCTTC. Translating it yields CAWSALNEQFF.

CDR3: CASSPTTSGGGDTQYF. The CDR3 region has the DNA TGTGCCAGCAGCCCTACGACTAGCGGGGGAGGAGATACGCAGTATTTT. The V gene is TRBV9, the J gene TRBJ2-3; 12 nucleotides line up with TRBD2. Germline CDR1 SGDLS, CDR2 YYNGEE. The CDR3 covers 16 residues. V was pared by 4 bases and J by 5 bases, with 8 bases of the junction left unmatched.

The CDR3 DNA follows: TGTGCCAGTAGTCGGCTTGTCGGGGGGAGCGCTGAAGCTTTCTTT. Encoded protein: CASSRLVGGSAEAFF. V usage is TRBV19 and J usage is TRBJ1-1; a possible D gene is TRBD1 (5 bases). This CDR3 is built from 15 residues. Germline CDR1 is LNHDA and CDR2 is SQIVND (reference sequence). V dropped 5 bases and J dropped 6 bases, with 19 bases sitting between them.

This clone was observed once. J is TRBJ2-5 and V is TRBV4-1; 10 bases are a match to TRBD2. This CDR3 spans 18 amino acids. CDR1 and CDR2 (germline): MGHRA, YSYEKL. V dropped 0 bases and J dropped 4; count of bases not matched to a gene: 11. DNA of the CDR3: TGCGCCAGCAGCCAAGATCTCCTAGCGGGGGTGGCGGGAGAGACCCAGTACTTC. Protein product: CASSQDLLAGVAGETQYF.

V is TRBV27 and J is TRBJ2-1; 7 positions agree with TRBD2. From germline, CDR1 is MNHEY and CDR2 SMNVEV (reference sequence). This CDR3 is 14 amino acids long. Trimming removed 7 bases from V and 4 bases from J; junction bases left unmatched: 7. The CDR3 DNA is TGTGCCAGCAAGACTAGCTCGGTATACAATGAGCAGTTCTTC. This sequence encodes CASKTSSVYNEQFF.

This chain links TRBV21-1 with TRBJ1-1. TRBV21-1 is a pseudogene segment. The CDR3 extends over 17 amino acids. For the CDR3, the DNA is TGTGCCAGCAGCAAAGAGCGGGATCACCTCCAGAACACTGAAGCTTTCTTT. This codes for CASSKERDHLQNTEAFF.

The J gene is TRBJ2-5, the V gene TRBV12-5, with 7 positions matching TRBD1. The CDR3 covers 16 residues. The V gene end was trimmed by 3 bases and the J gene end by 2 bases; junction bases not matched to a gene: 9. CDR1 is LGHNT, CDR2 FRNRAP, per germline. In nucleotides, the CDR3 is TGTGCTAGTGGTTTTTCAGGGGGAGATTCACAAGAGACCCAGTACTTC. This codes for CASGFSGGDSQETQYF.

This clone was counted a few times. The chain recombines TRBV5-1 with TRBJ1-2; D not resolved. Looked up from germline, CDR1 is SGHRS and CDR2 is YFSETQ. V was clipped by 2 bases and J by 4 bases, with 12 bases between them. This CDR3 has 14 residues. Here the CDR3 reads CASSFEGLGYGYTF. In DNA, the CDR3 is TGCGCCAGCAGCTTTGAGGGCCTGGGCTATGGCTACACCTTC.

In DNA form, the CDR3 reads TGCGCCAGCAGTGGGGACAGGGCTCAGCCCCAGCATTTT. It encodes CASSGDRAQPQHF. The genes are TRBV10-2 and TRBJ1-5; the match to TRBD1 covers 9 bases. Germline V gene data show CDR1 as WSHSY and CDR2 as SAAADI. V was pared by 4 bases and J by 6 bases, with 1 base of the junction left unmatched. The CDR3 loop spans 13 amino acids.

The chain recombines TRBV7-9 with TRBJ2-2, with a tentative D call TRBD2 (5 bases). Germline-derived CDR1 and CDR2 are SEHNR and FQNEAQ (reference sequence). V lost 6 bases and J lost 7, with 15 bases in between. The CDR3 is 14 amino acids. The CDR3 loop is CASRPVESGGELFF. DNA of the CDR3: TGTGCCAGCAGGCCCGTGGAAAGCGGCGGGGAGCTGTTTTTT.

V gene TRBV19 combines with J gene TRBJ1-1; D call uncertain. The V gene's germline CDR1 is LNHDA and CDR2 SQIVND (reference sequence). This CDR3 region has 13 residues. Trimming cost V 5 bases and J 10 bases, with 17 bases left between them. The CDR3 coding sequence is TGTGCCAGTAGTGATAGGTCGGGGTGGGGAGCTTTCTTT. Translated, it gives CASSDRSGWGAFF. The whole variable domain, filled in from reference TRBV19 and TRBJ1-1, reads DGGITQSPKYLFRKEGQNVTLSCEQNLNHDAMYWYRQDPGQGLRLIYYSQIVNDFQKGDIAEGYSVSREKKESFPLTVTSAQKNPTAFYLCASSDRSGWGAFFGQGTRLTVV.

V usage is TRBV10-3 and J usage is TRBJ1-2, with D tentatively TRBD1 (5 bases). The length of the CDR3 is 16 residues. V was pared by 3 bases and J by 2 bases, with 16 bases between. Germline-derived CDR1 and CDR2 are ENHRY and SYGVKD. CDR3 bases: TGTGCCATCAGTGATCCGACAGTCCACGTAAACTATGGCTACACCTTC. Translating it yields CAISDPTVHVNYGYTF.

The V call is TRBV13, the J call TRBJ2-7; 9 nucleotides match TRBD1. Germline CDR1 PRHDT, CDR2 FYEKMQ (reference sequence). The CDR3 contains 14 residues. V shed 5 bases and J 6 bases; nucleotides not matched to a gene: 8. DNA of the CDR3: TGTGCCAGCAGCGCCCAACAGGGGGCGCTCGAGCAGTACTTC. Protein product: CASSAQQGALEQYF.